One and the same sample provided the 12 T cell receptor beta chains below, sequenced in a study of OX40 agonist ivuxolimab in advanced cancers. This table comes from immunoSEQ multiplex PCR, and its TCRdb copy is limited to in-frame clones, with some not included. This table has 75,000 to 90,000 clones, roughly 89% appearing once. Sequencing was performed on CD4+ or CD8+ T cells sorted from blood, taken in a trial of the OX40 agonist ivuxolimab. The receptor set was obtained from an adult with an advanced solid tumor such as melanoma, head and neck, liver or kidney cancer.

The chain uses TRBV9 and TRBJ1-5; D is possibly TRBD1 (6 bases). The V end lost 0 bases, the J end lost 7 bases, and 14 bases lay between the germline ends. Germline V gene lookup returns CDR1 SGDLS and CDR2 YYNGEE. This CDR3 is built from 15 residues. Here the CDR3 reads CASSVEGERGQPQHF. DNA for the CDR3: TGTGCCAGCAGCGTAGAGGGGGAGAGGGGCCAGCCCCAGCATTTT.

This rearrangement joins TRBV28 to TRBJ1-2, with TRBD1 as a possible D gene (6 bases). The germline V and J ends were trimmed by 2 bases and 3 bases, with 13 bases remaining between them. Germline loops: CDR1 MDHEN, CDR2 SYDVKM. The CDR3 has 15 amino acids. The CDR3 loop is CASSLGGAGDYGYTF. In DNA, the CDR3 is TGTGCCAGCAGTTTAGGGGGGGCAGGTGACTATGGCTACACCTTC.

The rearrangement links TRBV5-1 to TRBJ1-2; D is perhaps TRBD1 (5 bases). CDR3 length equals 14 residues. From germline, CDR1 is SGHRS and CDR2 YFSETQ. V was clipped by 0 bases and J by 4 bases, with 10 bases between them. CDR3 protein: CASSLDGTSYGYTF. DNA for the CDR3: TGCGCCAGCAGCTTGGATGGGACCTCCTATGGCTACACCTTC.

The V and J genes are TRBV6-1 and TRBJ1-2; weak D call: TRBD1 (6 bases). The CDR3 runs 15 residues. Germline-derived CDR1 and CDR2 are MNHNS and SASEGT. Trimming removed 0 bases at V and 2 bases at J, with 10 bases between. CDR3: CASSEAHQGNYGYTF. The CDR3 nucleotides read TGTGCCAGCAGTGAAGCGCACCAGGGGAACTATGGCTACACCTTC.

Only one count was recorded for this clone. The chain has TRBV29-1 and TRBJ2-1; 15 bases are shared with TRBD2. This CDR3 spans 17 amino acids. Germline V gene lookup returns CDR1 SQVTM and CDR2 ANQGSEA. V lost 7 bases, J lost 0 bases, and 7 bases stayed unmatched. The DNA of the CDR3 is TGCAGCGCAGTCGGGACTAGCGGGGGGAGCTCCTACAATGAGCAGTTCTTC. It yields the protein CSAVGTSGGSSYNEQFF.

The rearrangement joins TRBV6-5 to TRBJ1-2; 8 bases agree with TRBD1. Germline V lookup: CDR1 MNHEY, CDR2 SVGAGI. With V trimmed by 3 bases and J by 7 bases, 7 bases remained unmatched. This CDR3 has 14 amino acids. The CDR3 reads CASSYTQGTGGYTF. CDR3 nucleotides: TGTGCCAGCAGTTATACACAGGGGACAGGTGGCTACACCTTC.

The chain is built from TRBV6-1 and TRBJ2-5; 12 nucleotides agree with TRBD2. The germline V gene has CDR1 MNHNS and CDR2 SASEGT. The CDR3 extends over 16 amino acids. V dropped 4 bases and J dropped 5; count of bases not matched to a gene: 8. Here the CDR3 DNA reads TGTGCCAGCAGTGCAAGACTAGCGGGAGAAGGCGAGACCCAGTACTTC. It translates to CASSARLAGEGETQYF.

V and J are TRBV5-4 and TRBJ2-2, with 12 bases aligning to TRBD2. The CDR3 runs to 15 residues. Germline CDR1 SGHNT, CDR2 YYREEE (reference sequence). V trimming: 0 bases; J trimming: 8 bases; junction bases outside the gene matches: 2. This CDR3 reads CASSLGLAGVGELFF. CDR3 sequence (DNA): TGTGCCAGCAGCTTGGGACTAGCGGGAGTAGGGGAGCTGTTTTTT.

The J gene is TRBJ2-2, the V gene TRBV2; D is perhaps TRBD1 (6 bases). In germline, CDR1 is SNHLY, CDR2 FYNNEI. The CDR3 runs 14 residues. Trimming took 7 bases from V and 1 from J, leaving 10 bases between them. CDR3 protein: CASKGTQNTGELFF. DNA for the CDR3: TGTGCCAGCAAGGGGACACAGAACACCGGGGAGCTGTTTTTT. Variable domain in full (rest from reference TRBV2 and TRBJ2-2): EPEVTQTPSHQVTQMGQEVILRCVPISNHLYFYWYRQILGQKVEFLVSFYNNEISEKSEIFDDQFSVERPDGSNFTLKIRSTKLEDSAMYFCASKGTQNTGELFFGEGSRLTVL.

The rearrangement uses TRBV11-2 and TRBJ2-1, with D perhaps matching TRBD2 (5 bases). The V end was cut by 1 base, the J end by 0 bases, with 7 bases between. Per germline, CDR1 SGHAT and CDR2 FQNNGV. This CDR3 contains 15 residues. CDR3 nucleotide sequence: TGTGCCAGCAGCTTAGCCGGGGTCTCCTACAATGAGCAGTTCTTC. Protein product: CASSLAGVSYNEQFF.

The chain links TRBV5-4 to TRBJ2-1; D might be TRBD2 (6 bases). Trimming removed 2 bases from V and 1 base from J, with 13 bases in between. The germline CDR1 and CDR2 sequences are SGHNT and YYREEE (reference sequence). The CDR3 covers 16 residues. The CDR3: CASSFWRGDSYNEQFF. The CDR3 DNA reads TGTGCCAGCAGCTTCTGGCGGGGCGATTCCTACAATGAGCAGTTCTTC.

The J gene is TRBJ2-7, the V gene TRBV10-3, with TRBD1 identical over 8 bases. Germline CDR1 is ENHRY and CDR2 is SYGVKD. The CDR3 is 15 residues long. The J segment lost 0 bases and the V segment lost 9 bases, leaving 10 bases of the junction unmatched. The CDR3 DNA is TGTGCCATTGGACAGGGAGGTGCTAGCTCCTACGAGCAGTACTTC. Translated, it gives CAIGQGGASSYEQYF.